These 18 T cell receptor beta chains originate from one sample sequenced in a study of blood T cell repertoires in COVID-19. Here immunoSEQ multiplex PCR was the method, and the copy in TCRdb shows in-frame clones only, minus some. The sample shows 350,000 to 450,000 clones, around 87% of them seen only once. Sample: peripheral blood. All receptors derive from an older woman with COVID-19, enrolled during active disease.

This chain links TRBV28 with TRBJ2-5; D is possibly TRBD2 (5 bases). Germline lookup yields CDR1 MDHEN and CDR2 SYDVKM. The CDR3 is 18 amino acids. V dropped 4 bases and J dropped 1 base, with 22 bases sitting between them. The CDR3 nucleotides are TGTGCCAGCAGTTGGGCCCCAGAGGAGCGAAGCGGCCAAGAGACCCAGTACTTC. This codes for CASSWAPEERSGQETQYF.

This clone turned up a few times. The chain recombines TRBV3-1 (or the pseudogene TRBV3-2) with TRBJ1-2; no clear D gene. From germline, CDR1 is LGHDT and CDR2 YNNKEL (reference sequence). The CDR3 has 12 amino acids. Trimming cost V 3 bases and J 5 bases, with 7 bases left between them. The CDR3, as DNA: TGTGCCAGCAGCCAGAGCGCGTATGGCTACACCTTC. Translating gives CASSQSAYGYTF.

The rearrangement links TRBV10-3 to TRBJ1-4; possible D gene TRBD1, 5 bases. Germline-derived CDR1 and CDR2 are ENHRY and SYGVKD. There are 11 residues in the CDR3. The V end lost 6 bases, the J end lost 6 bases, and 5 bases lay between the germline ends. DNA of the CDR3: TGTGCCATCAGAGGGGATGAAAAACTGTTTTTT. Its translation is CAIRGDEKLFF.

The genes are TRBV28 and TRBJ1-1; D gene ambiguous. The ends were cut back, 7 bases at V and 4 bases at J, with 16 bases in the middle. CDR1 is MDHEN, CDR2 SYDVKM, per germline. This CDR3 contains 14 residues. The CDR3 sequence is CASTQSRPGTEAFF. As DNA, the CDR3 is TGTGCCAGCACTCAATCGAGGCCGGGCACTGAAGCTTTCTTT.

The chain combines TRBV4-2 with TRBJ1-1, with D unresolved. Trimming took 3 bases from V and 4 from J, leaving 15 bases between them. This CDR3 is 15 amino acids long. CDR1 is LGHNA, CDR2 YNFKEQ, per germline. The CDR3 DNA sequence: TGTGCCAGCAGCCATGATGGTACGGAGTTCACTGAAGCTTTCTTT. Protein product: CASSHDGTEFTEAFF.

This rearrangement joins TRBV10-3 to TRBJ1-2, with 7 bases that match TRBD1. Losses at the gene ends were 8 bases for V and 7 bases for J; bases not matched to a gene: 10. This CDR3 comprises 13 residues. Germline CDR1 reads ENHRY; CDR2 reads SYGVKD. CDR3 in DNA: TGTGCCATCCCTAAAGGGGGCTTGATTGGCTACACCTTC. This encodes CAIPKGGLIGYTF.

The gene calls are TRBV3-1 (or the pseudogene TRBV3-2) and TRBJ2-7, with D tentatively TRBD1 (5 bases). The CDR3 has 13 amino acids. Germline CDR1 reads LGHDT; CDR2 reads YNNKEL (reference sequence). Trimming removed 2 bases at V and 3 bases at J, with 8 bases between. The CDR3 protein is CASSQRGIYEQYF. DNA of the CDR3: TGTGCCAGCAGCCAAAGGGGAATCTACGAGCAGTACTTC.

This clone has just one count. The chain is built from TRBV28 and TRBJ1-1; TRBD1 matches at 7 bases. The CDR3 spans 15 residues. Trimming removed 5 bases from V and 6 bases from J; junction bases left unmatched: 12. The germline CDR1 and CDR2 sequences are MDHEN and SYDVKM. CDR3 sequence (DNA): TGTGCCAGCAGTCTACACAGGGGAGGAAACGCTGAAGCTTTCTTT. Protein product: CASSLHRGGNAEAFF.

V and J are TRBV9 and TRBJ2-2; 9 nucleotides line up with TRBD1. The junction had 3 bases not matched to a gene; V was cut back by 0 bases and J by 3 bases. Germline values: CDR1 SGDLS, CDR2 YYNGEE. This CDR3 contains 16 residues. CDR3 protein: CASSVGQGDDTGELFF. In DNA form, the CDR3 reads TGTGCCAGCAGCGTAGGACAGGGGGATGACACCGGGGAGCTGTTTTTT.

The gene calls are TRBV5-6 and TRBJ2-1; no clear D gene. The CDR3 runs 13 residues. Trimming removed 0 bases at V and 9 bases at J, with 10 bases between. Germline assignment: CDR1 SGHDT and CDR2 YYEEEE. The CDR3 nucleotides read TGTGCCAGCAGCTTGGTAGCAGCCAGTGAGCAGTTCTTC. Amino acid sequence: CASSLVAASEQFF.

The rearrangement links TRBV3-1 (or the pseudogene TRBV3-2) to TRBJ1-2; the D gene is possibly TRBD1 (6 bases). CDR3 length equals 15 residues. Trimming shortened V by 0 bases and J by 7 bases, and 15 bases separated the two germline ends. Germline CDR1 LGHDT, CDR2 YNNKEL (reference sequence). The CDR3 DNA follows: TGTGCCAGCAGCCAAGATCCATGGACAGTTGGTGGCTACACCTTC. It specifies CASSQDPWTVGGYTF.

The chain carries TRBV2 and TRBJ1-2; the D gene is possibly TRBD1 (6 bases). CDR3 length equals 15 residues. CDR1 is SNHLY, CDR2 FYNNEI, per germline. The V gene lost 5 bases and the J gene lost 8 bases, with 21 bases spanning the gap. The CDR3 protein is CASSQTGRLGLGYTF. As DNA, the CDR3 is TGTGCCAGCAGTCAGACAGGCCGCTTGGGCTTAGGCTACACCTTC.

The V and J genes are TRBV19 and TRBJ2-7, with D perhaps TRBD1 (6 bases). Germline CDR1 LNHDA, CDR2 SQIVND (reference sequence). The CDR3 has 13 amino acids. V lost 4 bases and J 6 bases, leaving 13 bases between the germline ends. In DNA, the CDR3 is TGTGCCAGTAGTAATACAGGGTCCCTCGAGCAGTACTTC. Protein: CASSNTGSLEQYF. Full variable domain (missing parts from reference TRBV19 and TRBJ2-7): DGGITQSPKYLFRKEGQNVTLSCEQNLNHDAMYWYRQDPGQGLRLIYYSQIVNDFQKGDIAEGYSVSREKKESFPLTVTSAQKNPTAFYLCASSNTGSLEQYFGPGTRLTVT.

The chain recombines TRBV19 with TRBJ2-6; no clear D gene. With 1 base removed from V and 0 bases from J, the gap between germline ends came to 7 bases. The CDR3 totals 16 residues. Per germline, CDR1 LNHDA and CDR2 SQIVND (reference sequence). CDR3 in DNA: TGTGCCAGTAGTATAGGAAGAGACTCTGGGGCCAACGTCCTGACTTTC. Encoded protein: CASSIGRDSGANVLTF.

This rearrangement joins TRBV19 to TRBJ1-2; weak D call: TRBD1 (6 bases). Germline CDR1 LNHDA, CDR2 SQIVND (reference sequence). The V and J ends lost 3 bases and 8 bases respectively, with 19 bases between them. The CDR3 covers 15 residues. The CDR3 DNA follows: TGTGCCAGTAGTATCTCCGGACAGACCGCCGAGGGCTACACCTTC. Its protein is CASSISGQTAEGYTF.

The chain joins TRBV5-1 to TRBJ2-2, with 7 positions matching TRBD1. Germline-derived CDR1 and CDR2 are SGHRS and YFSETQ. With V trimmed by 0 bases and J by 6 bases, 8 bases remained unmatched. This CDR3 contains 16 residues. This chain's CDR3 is CASSLAGTGVPGELFF. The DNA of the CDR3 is TGCGCCAGCAGCTTGGCCGGTACAGGGGTTCCCGGGGAGCTGTTTTTT.

This chain's CDR3 is CASGFRGREVREQYF. In DNA form, the CDR3 reads TGTGCTAGTGGTTTCCGGGGAAGGGAGGTGCGCGAGCAGTACTTC. The genes are TRBV12-5 and TRBJ2-7; TRBD2 might be the D (6 bases). This CDR3 region has 15 residues. Trimming left V 3 bases short and J 6 bases short, with 18 bases between. Germline assignment: CDR1 LGHNT and CDR2 FRNRAP.

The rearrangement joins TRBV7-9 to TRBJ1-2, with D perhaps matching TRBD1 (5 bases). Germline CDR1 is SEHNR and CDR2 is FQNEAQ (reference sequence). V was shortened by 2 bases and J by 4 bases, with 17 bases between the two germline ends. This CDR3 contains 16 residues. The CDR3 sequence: CASSLMQSRVPYGYTF. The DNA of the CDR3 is TGTGCCAGCAGCTTAATGCAATCCAGGGTACCCTATGGCTACACCTTC.